This passage covers 29 T cell receptor beta chains from one sample sequenced in a study of blood T cells in healthy people across ages. Then a second PCR, running roughly 7 to 11 cycles, was carried out with a sample-barcoded 5' primer and a J-beta primer mix. TCRdb reprocessed the 5' RACE reads with MiXCR, giving one entry per CDR3 protein. The data show 600,000 to 1,000,000 distinct CDR3 sequences, 58% seen once. The material sequenced was blood. Receptor source: a man aged 25 to 40 in good health.

J is TRBJ2-3 and V is TRBV12-3 or TRBV12-4; 10 bases fit TRBD2. J was trimmed by 3 bases and V by 6 bases; bases with no gene match: 6. The CDR3 length is 15 residues. DNA of the CDR3: TGTGCCAGCAGCAAACTAGCGGGGAGAACAGATACGCAGTATTTT. Its translation is CASSKLAGRTDTQYF.

The chain is built from TRBV28 and TRBJ1-5; 10 nucleotides agree with TRBD1. The CDR3 is 13 residues long. V lost 6 bases, J lost 5 bases, and 1 base stayed unmatched. The germline V gene encodes CDR1 MDHEN and CDR2 SYDVKM. The DNA for the CDR3 is TGTGCCAGCAGGACAGGGGGCTATCAGCCCCAGCATTTT. It is translated as CASRTGGYQPQHF.

This chain joins TRBV20-1 and TRBJ2-7, with D possibly matching TRBD1 (6 bases). This CDR3 has 15 amino acids. Germline V gives CDR1 DFQATT, CDR2 SNEGSKA (reference sequence). V shed 6 bases and J shed 0 bases, with 18 bases lying between them. The chain's CDR3 is CSAARTDRYSYEQYF. CDR3 nucleotides: TGCAGTGCAGCCCGGACAGACCGCTACTCCTACGAGCAGTACTTC.

The rearrangement joins TRBV20-1 to TRBJ2-7; 8 nucleotides match TRBD1. The CDR3 runs to 15 residues. Germline CDR1 is DFQATT and CDR2 is SNEGSKA (reference sequence). J gave up 3 bases and V 3 bases, and 10 bases lay outside the gene matches. CDR3 residues: CSASPLDRDDYEQYF. DNA of the CDR3: TGCAGTGCTAGCCCCCTGGACAGGGATGACTACGAGCAGTACTTC.

This clonotype showed up many times. This chain connects TRBV2 to TRBJ1-2; 10 bases are a match to TRBD1. With 5 bases clipped from V and 6 bases from J, the junction kept 3 bases outside the gene matches. The CDR3 covers 13 residues. Germline CDR1 SNHLY, CDR2 FYNNEI. The CDR3 coding sequence is TGTGCCAGCAGTCCCGACAGGGGGCATGGCTACACCTTC. Amino acids: CASSPDRGHGYTF.

The CDR3 DNA is TGTGCCAGCATTTCGGACTATGGCTACACCTTC. Protein product: CASISDYGYTF. The V call is TRBV2, the J call TRBJ1-2; D is undetermined. Germline V gene lookup returns CDR1 SNHLY and CDR2 FYNNEI. CDR3 length: 11 amino acids. The germline V and J ends were trimmed by 7 bases and 3 bases, with 6 bases remaining between them.

This chain connects TRBV12-3 or TRBV12-4 to TRBJ2-5; D is possibly TRBD1 (8 bases). The CDR3 has 16 amino acids. V lost 1 base to trimming and J lost 4 bases, with 16 bases between them. CDR3 coding DNA: TGTGCCAGCAGTTTAGGGGGAGGGCAGGGGGCAGAGACCCAGTACTTC. Translating gives CASSLGGGQGAETQYF.

Only a few counts were recorded for this clonotype. The chain combines TRBV9 with TRBJ2-1; 7 nucleotides line up with TRBD2. The germline V gene encodes CDR1 SGDLS and CDR2 YYNGEE. V lost 5 bases to trimming and J lost 0 bases; unmatched junction nucleotides: 11. The CDR3 is 17 residues long. CDR3 residues: CASSPYTSESSYNEQFF. The CDR3 region has the DNA TGTGCCAGCAGTCCGTACACTAGCGAGAGCTCCTACAATGAGCAGTTCTTC.

The chain joins TRBV12-3 or TRBV12-4 to TRBJ2-7; D is unclear. The CDR3 totals 12 residues. V lost 3 bases and J 6 bases, leaving 9 bases between the germline ends. CDR3 coding DNA: TGTGCCAGCAGTTTTATTACGGGCGAGCAGTACTTC. The encoded protein is CASSFITGEQYF.

The chain links TRBV10-2 to TRBJ2-7; no reliable D call. The germline V and J ends were trimmed by 3 bases and 2 bases, with 11 bases remaining between them. This CDR3 is built from 14 residues. Germline values: CDR1 WSHSY, CDR2 SAAADI. This CDR3 reads CASSEGLVAYEQYF. The CDR3 nucleotides read TGCGCCAGCAGTGAAGGCCTAGTCGCCTACGAGCAGTACTTC.

The rearrangement joins TRBV20-1 to TRBJ2-7; D is undetermined. This CDR3 is built from 13 residues. V shed 3 bases and J shed 0 bases, with 9 bases lying between them. Germline V gene lookup returns CDR1 DFQATT and CDR2 SNEGSKA (reference sequence). The CDR3 region is CSASRLSSYEQYF. The CDR3, as DNA: TGCAGTGCTAGCAGACTGAGCTCCTACGAGCAGTACTTC.

This rearrangement joins TRBV20-1 to TRBJ2-7; the match to TRBD1 covers 7 bases. V dropped 5 bases and J dropped 3; count of bases not matched to a gene: 7. The CDR3 is 13 residues long. The germline V gene has CDR1 DFQATT and CDR2 SNEGSKA (reference sequence). The CDR3 region is CSAETGQIYEQYF. CDR3 nucleotides: TGCAGTGCTGAAACGGGACAGATCTACGAGCAGTACTTC.

The chain couples TRBV10-3 to TRBJ1-5; D is unclear. V was trimmed by 2 bases and J by 2 bases, leaving 7 bases between them. The germline CDR1 and CDR2 sequences are ENHRY and SYGVKD. The CDR3 contains 14 residues. The CDR3 bases are TGTGCCATCAGTGAGCATGGGGGCAATCAGCCCCAGCATTTT. Its protein product is CAISEHGGNQPQHF.

Notes on this clonotype: At one of its ends the junction is not consistent with the germline gene, which may arise from a read error. V and J are TRBV28 and TRBJ2-5; D call uncertain. The J call is uncertain, as TRBJ2-7 better fits the DNA end. The CDR3 runs 14 residues. Germline V gives CDR1 MDHEN, CDR2 SYDVKM. This chain's CDR3 is CASSPRPGRDEQYF. CDR3 coding DNA: TGTGCTAGCAGTCCCCGACCCGGTCGGGACGAGCAGTACTTC.

The gene calls are TRBV6-5 and TRBJ1-1; D unresolved. Per germline, CDR1 MNHEY and CDR2 SVGAGI. CDR3 length: 15 residues. The ends were cut back, 4 bases at V and 3 bases at J, with 15 bases in the middle. The CDR3 nucleotides read TGTGCCAGCAGTTCGAATTATGGGTTTCACACTGAAGCTTTCTTT. This codes for CASSSNYGFHTEAFF.

This clonotype was seen once. This rearrangement joins TRBV3-1 to TRBJ2-7; D may be TRBD1 or TRBD2 (5 bases each). The end of the DNA aligns better with TRBJ2-4, so the J call may be wrong. Germline CDR1 is LGHDT and CDR2 is YNNKEL (reference sequence). The CDR3 runs to 13 residues. CDR3 residues: CASSNGDQNIQYF. The CDR3 DNA is TGTGCCAGCAGTAACGGGGACCAAAACATTCAGTACTTC.

This clonotype was found a few times. V usage is TRBV3-1 and J usage is TRBJ1-1, with D perhaps matching TRBD1 (5 bases). This CDR3 region has 14 residues. The V and J ends lost 3 bases and 1 base respectively, with 9 bases between them. The germline gives CDR1 LGHDT, CDR2 YNNKEL (reference sequence). CDR3 sequence: CASSQSRGNTEAFF. The DNA of the CDR3 is TGTGCCAGCAGCCAGTCTAGGGGGAACACTGAAGCTTTCTTT.

The J gene is TRBJ2-5, the V gene TRBV7-2; D remains unclear. This CDR3 contains 14 residues. V lost 5 bases and J lost 5, with 15 bases in between. The germline gives CDR1 SGHTA, CDR2 FQGNSA. Here the CDR3 reads CASSPLVDAETQYF. The CDR3 nucleotides are TGTGCCAGCAGCCCCCTCGTGGATGCGGAGACCCAGTACTTC.

This clonotype was recorded a few times. The V and J genes are TRBV29-1 and TRBJ2-5; D unclear. Germline assignment: CDR1 SQVTM and CDR2 ANQGSEA. This CDR3 region has 11 residues. V lost 8 bases and J 1 base, leaving 8 bases between the germline ends. The CDR3 DNA reads as TGCAGCATTTTATCCCAAGAGACCCAGTACTTC. This gives the protein CSILSQETQYF.

J is TRBJ2-7 and V is TRBV28, with 7 bases that match TRBD2. The V and J ends lost 7 bases and 0 bases, in that order; junction bases with no gene match: 6. The germline CDR1 and CDR2 sequences are MDHEN and SYDVKM. This CDR3 region has 14 residues. The CDR3 nucleotides are TGTGCCAGCACAGGGAGGGTCCACTCCTACGAGCAGTACTTC. Its translation: CASTGRVHSYEQYF.

The gene calls are TRBV5-1 and TRBJ2-7; no reliable D call. This CDR3 spans 14 amino acids. CDR1 SGHRS and CDR2 YFSETQ come from the germline V gene. V was pared by 1 base and J by 6 bases, with 14 bases between. The CDR3 nucleotides read TGCGCCAGCAGCTTGCTACGACCCGCTAGCGAGCAGTACTTC. Its protein product is CASSLLRPASEQYF.

This clonotype occurred a few times. V and J are TRBV5-1 and TRBJ1-2; TRBD1 might be the D (5 bases). The ends were cut back, 10 bases at V and 5 bases at J, with 15 bases in the middle. The CDR3 is 12 amino acids. The germline gives CDR1 SGHRS, CDR2 YFSETQ. CDR3 in amino acids: CASTGTLYGYTF. CDR3 nucleotide sequence: TGCGCCTCCACCGGGACCCTTTATGGCTACACCTTC.

The chain uses TRBV18 and TRBJ2-7, with D uncertain. Deletions cut 0 bases from V and 2 bases from J, with 8 bases between. In germline, CDR1 is KGHSH, CDR2 LQKENI. The CDR3 runs to 14 residues. DNA of the CDR3: TGTGCCAGCTCACCACCCACAGAGCCCTACGAGCAGTACTTC. Amino acid sequence: CASSPPTEPYEQYF. Full variable domain (rest looked up from reference TRBV18 and TRBJ2-7): NAGVMQNPRHLVRRRGQEARLRCSPMKGHSHVYWYRQLPEEGLKFMVYLQKENIIDESGMPKERFSAEFPKEGPSILRIQQVVRGDSAAYFCASSPPTEPYEQYFGPGTRLTVT.

This clonotype was seen once. This chain uses TRBV7-9 with TRBJ1-5; D remains unclear. The CDR3 covers 13 residues. V was trimmed by 5 bases and J by 7 bases, leaving 12 bases between them. CDR1 and CDR2 (germline): SEHNR, FQNEAQ (reference sequence). The DNA of the CDR3 is TGTGCCAGCAGCCCACCCGCCGGCCAGCCCCAGCATTTT. This sequence encodes CASSPPAGQPQHF.

The rearrangement joins TRBV4-1 to TRBJ2-2, with unresolved D. This CDR3 has 15 amino acids. V shed 0 bases and J shed 6 bases, with 11 bases lying between them. The germline gives CDR1 MGHRA, CDR2 YSYEKL. The DNA for the CDR3 is TGCGCCAGCAGCCAAGAGCGGTTGAAGGCCGGGGAGCTGTTTTTT. Translation: CASSQERLKAGELFF.

This clonotype was counted a few times. The rearrangement uses TRBV29-1 and TRBJ2-7; maybe TRBD2 (6 bases). Germline V CDR1 and CDR2: SQVTM, ANQGSEA. V dropped 5 bases and J dropped 4 bases, with 15 bases sitting between them. This CDR3 has 13 residues. The CDR3 protein is CSVRPTAGYEQYF. CDR3 DNA sequence: TGCAGCGTTCGACCGACCGCGGGATACGAGCAGTACTTC.

CDR3 bases: TGTGCCAGCAGAACTGGGACATTTAACTCCTACAATGAGCAGTTCTTC. This gives the protein CASRTGTFNSYNEQFF. This rearrangement joins TRBV2 to TRBJ2-1, with D tentatively TRBD1 (6 bases). Germline CDR1 and CDR2: SNHLY and FYNNEI. V lost 6 bases to trimming and J lost 0 bases, with 15 bases between them. This CDR3 region has 16 residues.

The chain combines TRBV6-6 with TRBJ2-1, with 7 bases lining up with TRBD2. V gave up 9 bases and J gave up 4 bases; unmatched junction bases: 9. This CDR3 region has 14 residues. Germline V CDR1 and CDR2: MNHNY, SVGAGI (reference sequence). The CDR3 DNA sequence: TGTGCCAGTACCTCTACCGGGGGGTACAATGAGCAGTTCTTC. This gives the protein CASTSTGGYNEQFF.

This clonotype showed up just a few times. The CDR3 sequence: CASSAQIRSEAFF. The DNA of the CDR3 is TGTGCCAGCAGCGCCCAAATACGGTCTGAAGCTTTCTTT. The chain combines TRBV5-8 with TRBJ1-1; D gene unclear. With 4 bases removed from V and 6 bases from J, the gap between germline ends came to 13 bases. This CDR3 contains 13 residues. CDR1 and CDR2 (germline): SGHTS, YDEGEE.